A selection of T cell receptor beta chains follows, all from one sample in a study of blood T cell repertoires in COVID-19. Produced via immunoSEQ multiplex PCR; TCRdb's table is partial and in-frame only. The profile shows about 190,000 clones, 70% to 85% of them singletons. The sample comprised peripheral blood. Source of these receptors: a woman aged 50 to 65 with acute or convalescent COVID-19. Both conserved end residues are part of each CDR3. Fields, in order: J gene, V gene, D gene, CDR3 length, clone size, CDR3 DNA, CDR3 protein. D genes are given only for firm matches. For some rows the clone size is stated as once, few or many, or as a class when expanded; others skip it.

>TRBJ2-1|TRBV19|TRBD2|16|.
TGTGCCAGTAGTGTTCTAGCGGGGGCTTCATACAATGAGCAGTTCTTC
CASSVLAGASYNEQFF
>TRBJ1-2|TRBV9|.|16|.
TGTGCCAGCAGCGCCGTGACGTCGCGGAGGAACTATGGCTACACCTTC
CASSAVTSRRNYGYTF
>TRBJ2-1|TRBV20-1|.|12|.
TGCAGTGCTAGTGAACAGGGTTATGAGCAGTTCTTC
CSASEQGYEQFF
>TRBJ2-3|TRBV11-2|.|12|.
TGTGCCAGCAGCTCCCAGTTAGATACGCAGTATTTT
CASSSQLDTQYF
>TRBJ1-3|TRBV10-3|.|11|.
TGTGCCATCAGGGGGGGGTACACCATATATTTT
CAIRGGYTIYF
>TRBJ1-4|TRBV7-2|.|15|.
TGTGCCAGCAGCTCCGGGGGAGAAACTAATGAAAAACTGTTTTTT
CASSSGGETNEKLFF
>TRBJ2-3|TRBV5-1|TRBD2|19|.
TGCGCCAGCAGCCCAAACCCTAGCGTGCGGGGGGCTAGCACAGATACGCAGTATTTT
CASSPNPSVRGASTDTQYF
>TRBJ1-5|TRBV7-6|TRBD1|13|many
TGTGCCAGCAGCTTAGCCAGGGGGCAGCCCCAGCATTTT
CASSLARGQPQHF
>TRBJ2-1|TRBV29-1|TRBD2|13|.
TGCAGCCTTGGGACTAGCGGGAGTAATGAGCAGTTCTTC
CSLGTSGSNEQFF
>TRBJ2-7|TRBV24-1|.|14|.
TGTGCCACCAGCGGGGGGCCCAGCTCCTACGAGCAGTACTTC
CATSGGPSSYEQYF
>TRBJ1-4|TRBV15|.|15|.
TGTGCCACCAGCAGAGAGAGACAGGTCGGGGAAAAACTGTTTTTT
CATSRERQVGEKLFF
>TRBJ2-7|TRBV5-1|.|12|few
TGCGCCAGCAGCTTGGCACTGCCGGAGCAGTACTTC
CASSLALPEQYF
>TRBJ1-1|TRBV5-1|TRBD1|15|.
TGCGCCAGCAGCCCACCCGGGACAGGGAGCCTTGAAGCTTTCTTT
CASSPPGTGSLEAFF
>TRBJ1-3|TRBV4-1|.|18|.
TGCGCCAGCAGCCAAGATAGAGCAGGCTATGGCGCTGGAAACACCATATATTTT
CASSQDRAGYGAGNTIYF
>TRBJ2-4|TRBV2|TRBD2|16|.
TGTGCCAGCAGTGAAGCAGCTAGCGGGGGACGAAACATTCAGTACTTC
CASSEAASGGRNIQYF
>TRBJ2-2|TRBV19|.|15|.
TGTGCCAGTAGTAGGGAGGGGGTGAACACCGGGGAGCTGTTTTTT
CASSREGVNTGELFF